Following are 4 T cell receptor beta chains from one sample sequenced in a study of chemoradiotherapy in HPV16-positive cancers. The method was immunoSEQ multiplex PCR; TCRdb's version includes in-frame clones alone and lacks a portion of them. The sample carries about 29,000 clones, around 93% recorded once. The material was blood, obtained from a patient who underwent chemoradiotherapy. The origin of the receptors is a human donor with HPV-associated anogenital cancer.

The rearrangement uses TRBV5-1 and TRBJ2-1; D gene unclear. Germline V CDR1 and CDR2: SGHRS, YFSETQ. The ends were cut back, 7 bases at V and 4 bases at J, with 18 bases in the middle. The CDR3 is 15 residues long. CDR3 sequence: CASSSLGDPYNEQFF. In DNA form, the CDR3 reads TGCGCCAGCTCGTCTCTTGGAGACCCATACAATGAGCAGTTCTTC.

This chain joins TRBV11-1 and TRBJ2-1, with a tentative D call TRBD1 (5 bases). This CDR3 contains 15 residues. Germline CDR1 is SGHAT and CDR2 is FQDESV (reference sequence). Trimming shortened V by 5 bases and J by 1 base, and 12 bases separated the two germline ends. CDR3 loop: CASSPTRVSYNEQFF. CDR3 in DNA: TGTGCCAGCAGCCCTACCAGGGTTTCCTACAATGAGCAGTTCTTC.

This clone was picked up one time. This chain uses TRBV7-2 with TRBJ1-4; tentatively, D is TRBD1 (5 bases). Looked up from germline, CDR1 is SGHTA and CDR2 is FQGNSA. The length of the CDR3 is 15 residues. Deletions cut 5 bases from V and 7 bases from J, with 17 bases between. Here the CDR3 reads CASSMGGVPSEKLFF. The CDR3, as DNA: TGTGCCAGCAGCATGGGAGGGGTCCCAAGTGAAAAACTGTTTTTT.

This CDR3 reads CASSIWGGTGNEQFF. In nucleotides, the CDR3 is TGTGCCAGCAGCATATGGGGCGGGACGGGCAATGAGCAGTTCTTC. V usage is TRBV6-5 and J usage is TRBJ2-1, with D perhaps matching TRBD2 (6 bases). The CDR3 consists of 15 residues. The V end was cut by 6 bases, the J end by 6 bases, with 18 bases between. CDR1 is MNHEY and CDR2 is SVGAGI in the germline V gene.